The following is a TCR beta chain sequence with its context. The target antigen is unknown. Per the germline V gene, CDR1 is MNHEY and CDR2 is SVGEGT. Trimming removed 0 bases from V and 5 bases from J, with 10 bases in between. The CDR3 has 14 amino acids. The sample comes from a study of T-cell memory formation after mild COVID-19. Study-level results: Pre-infection memory showed some responding clones, and this suggested that cross-reactive memory joined. There was a balanced CD4/CD8 profile in clones contracting day 15 to 85, and later expanders leaned CD4+.

TCRdb re-called the 5' RACE reads through MiXCR, storing one row per CDR3 protein. The sample carries roughly 400,000 distinct CDR3 sequences, 20% to 25% recorded once. This sequence was found in an adult woman who had mild COVID-19 (a few samples of this study predate the infection). Cell type and time point are not known. Sequencing used PBMCs or a T cell subset sorted from them (not recorded which). This chain connects TRBV6-2 or TRBV6-3 to TRBJ1-1; no definite D call. The CDR3, as DNA: TGTGCCAGCAGTTACTCTAGCCGGGCAACTGAAGCTTTCTTT. Translated, it gives CASSYSSRATEAFF.